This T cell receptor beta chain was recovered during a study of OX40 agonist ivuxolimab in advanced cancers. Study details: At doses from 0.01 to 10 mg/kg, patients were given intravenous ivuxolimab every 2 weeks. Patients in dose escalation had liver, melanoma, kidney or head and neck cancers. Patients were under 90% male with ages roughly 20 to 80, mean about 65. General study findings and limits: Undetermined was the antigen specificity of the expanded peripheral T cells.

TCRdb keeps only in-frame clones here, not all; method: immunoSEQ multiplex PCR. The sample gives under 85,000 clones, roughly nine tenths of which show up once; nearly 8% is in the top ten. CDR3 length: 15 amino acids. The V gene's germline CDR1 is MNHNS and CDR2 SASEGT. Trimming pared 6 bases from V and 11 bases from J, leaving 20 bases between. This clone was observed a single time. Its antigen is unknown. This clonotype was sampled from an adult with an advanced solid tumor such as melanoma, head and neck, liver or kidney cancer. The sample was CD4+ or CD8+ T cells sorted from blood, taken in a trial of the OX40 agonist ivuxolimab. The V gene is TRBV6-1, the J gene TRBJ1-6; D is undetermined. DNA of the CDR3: TGTGCCAGCAGGAACCCGGGCCATATCTTGACACCCCTCCACTTT. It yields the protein CASRNPGHILTPLHF.